The 13 T cell receptor beta chains below come from one sample, sequenced in a study of monozygotic twins with inflammatory bowel disease. TCRdb reprocessed the 5' RACE reads and stores each CDR3 protein as one record, lacking DNA. Seen in this sample are around 150,000 distinct CDR3 sequences; the ten most common clones hold roughly 2.4%. Material: blood. The source is a human donor with ulcerative colitis or Crohn's disease, or a healthy co-twin of an affected twin (not recorded which).

This chain joins TRBV2 and TRBJ2-1; TCRdb calls TRBD2, which cannot be checked without DNA. This CDR3 has 14 residues. Germline V gene lookup returns CDR1 SNHLY and CDR2 FYNNEI. CDR3 residues: CASSWGSAGEAQFF.

The CDR3 sequence: CASSMGSRSTDTQYF. The J gene is TRBJ2-3, the V gene TRBV9. In germline, CDR1 is SGDLS, CDR2 YYNGEE. This CDR3 has 15 amino acids.

The chain recombines TRBV4-2 with TRBJ2-6; the TRBD2 assignment by TCRdb is unverifiable without DNA. CDR1 and CDR2 (germline): LGHNA, YNFKEQ. CDR3 length equals 22 residues. The CDR3: CASSQNPFGETSGYSGANVLTF.

The CDR3 loop reads CASQTRTSGYNEQFF. The chain employs TRBV27 and TRBJ2-1; TCRdb's assignment of TRBD2 cannot be checked, as there is no DNA. The CDR3 is 15 amino acids. From germline, CDR1 is MNHEY and CDR2 SMNVEV (reference sequence).

The chain carries TRBV11-2 and TRBJ2-5; as DNA is missing, the TRBD1 call by TCRdb cannot be tested. From germline, CDR1 is SGHAT and CDR2 FQNNGV. CDR3 length equals 13 residues. The CDR3 is CASRQGKQETQYF.

CDR3 amino acids: CASSREPTEDTEAFF. This chain joins TRBV9 and TRBJ1-1; TCRdb outputs TRBD1, but without DNA this stays unchecked. CDR3 length equals 15 residues. Per germline, CDR1 SGDLS and CDR2 YYNGEE.

The chain carries TRBV4-2 and TRBJ1-4; no DNA is available, so the TRBD1 call from TCRdb remains unchecked. Germline CDR1 and CDR2: LGHNA and YNFKEQ. The CDR3 runs to 15 residues. This chain's CDR3 is CASSTQGGEGEKLFF.

The chain is built from TRBV7-2 and TRBJ2-3; TCRdb selects TRBD2, and the lack of DNA leaves this call unchecked. The CDR3 consists of 17 residues. The V gene's germline CDR1 is SGHTA and CDR2 FQGNSA. The CDR3 reads CASSSGLAGRGADTQYF.

The V call is TRBV6-5, the J call TRBJ2-5; TCRdb outputs TRBD1, but without DNA this stays unchecked. Germline V gene sequence: CDR1 MNHEY, CDR2 SVGAGI. CDR3 length equals 16 residues. The CDR3 protein is CASSYLASGQQETQYF.

V is TRBV2 and J is TRBJ2-5. The CDR3 length is 14 residues. Per germline, CDR1 SNHLY and CDR2 FYNNEI. The chain's CDR3 is CADAYRSQWETQYF. Drawing the rest from reference TRBV2 and TRBJ2-5, the complete variable domain is EPEVTQTPSHQVTQMGQEVILRCVPISNHLYFYWYRQILGQKVEFLVSFYNNEISEKSEIFDDQFSVERPDGSNFTLKIRSTKLEDSAMYFCADAYRSQWETQYFGPGTRLLVL.

CDR3 residues: CASSIRTDGVDTEAFF. This rearrangement joins TRBV9 to TRBJ1-1; TCRdb calls TRBD1, which cannot be checked without DNA. CDR3 size: 16 residues. CDR1 and CDR2 from the germline V gene are SGDLS and YYNGEE.

The V gene is TRBV27, the J gene TRBJ2-3; TCRdb picks TRBD2, but there is no DNA to check that call. There are 14 residues in the CDR3. Germline-derived CDR1 and CDR2 are MNHEY and SMNVEV (reference sequence). The CDR3 protein is CASGSGGATDTQYF.

The chain links TRBV5-8 to TRBJ1-1; TCRdb reports TRBD1, a call that lacks DNA to check it against. The length of the CDR3 is 16 residues. The germline V gene has CDR1 SGHTS and CDR2 YDEGEE. This CDR3 is CASSLVGRLLGTEAFF. Full variable domain (missing parts from reference TRBV5-8 and TRBJ1-1): EAGVTQSPTHLIKTRGQQATLRCSPISGHTSVYWYQQALGLGLQFLLWYDEGEERNRGNFPPRFSGRQFPNYSSELNVNALELEDSALYLCASSLVGRLLGTEAFFGQGTRLTVV.